This T cell receptor (beta chain) comes out of a study of shared clonotypes between healthy human individuals. As to this clone: Its antigen is not identified.

In the naive CD8 group, cells lacked CD45RO and were positively selected for CCR7, so terminally differentiated effector memory CD45RA+ cells were left out. Measured with immunoSEQ multiplex PCR; TCRdb has only the in-frame clones, and not every one. The top ten clones hold roughly 1% of a sample with 2 million to 2.5 million clones, about 95% of them seen once. General study points: Generation probability values for non-shared clonotypes were lower than those for clonotypes shared by all four donors.

Sequencing was carried out using naive CD8+ T cells sorted from blood. This sequence originates from a man between 18 and 35 years old in good health.

CDR3 residues: CASSFSDLAGGPGDTQYF. Written as DNA, the CDR3 is TGTGCCAGCAGCTTCTCGGACCTAGCGGGAGGGCCCGGAGATACGCAGTATTTT. The chain links TRBV5-6 to TRBJ2-3; 12 bases agree with TRBD2. CDR3 length equals 18 residues. The V and J ends lost 2 bases and 5 bases, in that order; junction bases with no gene match: 12. Per the germline V gene, CDR1 is SGHDT and CDR2 is YYEEEE.